Following are 22 T cell receptor beta chains from one sample sequenced in a study of early T cells in non-severe SARS-CoV-2 infection. TCRdb re-derived calls from the 5' RACE reads in MiXCR, one entry per CDR3 protein. The table lists 45,000 to 50,000 distinct CDR3 sequences, under 7.5% of them singletons. Sequencing was performed on whole blood, taken at baseline. The receptors were gathered from an adult who was a healthcare worker with PCR-confirmed SARS-CoV-2 infection or an uninfected control (not recorded which).

The chain is built from TRBV7-3 and TRBJ1-1; D not resolved. The CDR3 spans 13 residues. Germline loops: CDR1 SGHTA, CDR2 FQGTGA. The V end lost 5 bases, the J end lost 3 bases, and 10 bases lay between the germline ends. CDR3 sequence reads: CASSPQPYTEAFF. For the CDR3, the DNA is TGTGCCAGCAGCCCCCAACCGTACACTGAAGCTTTCTTT.

The V gene is TRBV5-1, the J gene TRBJ2-5; unclear D gene. V lost 4 bases and J 5 bases, leaving 12 bases between the germline ends. Germline CDR1 and CDR2: SGHRS and YFSETQ. The CDR3 has 13 residues. CDR3 loop: CASSRDLGETQYF. The CDR3 region has the DNA TGCGCCAGCAGCAGGGATCTAGGCGAGACCCAGTACTTC.

This clonotype showed up many times. The V gene is TRBV7-6, the J gene TRBJ2-7; 7 bases are shared with TRBD1. Trimming at V came to 3 bases and at J to 2 bases, leaving 1 base not matched to a gene. The germline gives CDR1 SGHVS, CDR2 FNYEAQ. The CDR3 is made up of 13 amino acids. The CDR3 reads CASSLTGPYEQYF. DNA of the CDR3: TGTGCCAGCAGCTTGACAGGGCCCTACGAGCAGTACTTC.

The DNA of the CDR3 is TGTGCCAGCAGTCTGTCTAGCGCTGGGCAGTACTTC. Amino acids: CASSLSSAGQYF. The V gene is TRBV28, the J gene TRBJ2-7; the D gene is possibly TRBD2 (6 bases). V lost 5 bases and J 9 bases, leaving 14 bases between the germline ends. The CDR3 length is 12 residues. In germline, CDR1 is MDHEN, CDR2 SYDVKM.

This clonotype was seen only a few times. This chain links TRBV20-1 with TRBJ1-1; perhaps TRBD1 as D (6 bases). Germline V lookup: CDR1 DFQATT, CDR2 SNEGSKA (reference sequence). Trimming removed 1 base at V and 1 base at J, with 16 bases between. The length of the CDR3 is 16 residues. Here the CDR3 DNA reads TGCAGTGCTAGAGCTTCCAACAGGGCAGGGAACACTGAAGCTTTCTTT. The encoded protein is CSARASNRAGNTEAFF.

This clonotype was detected only a few times. The chain is built from TRBV5-1 and TRBJ2-2; 7 bases are a match to TRBD2. Germline V gene lookup returns CDR1 SGHRS and CDR2 YFSETQ. There are 15 residues in the CDR3. V gave up 7 bases and J gave up 0 bases; unmatched junction bases: 6. CDR3 protein: CASRREASNTGELFF. The CDR3 coding sequence is TGCGCCAGCCGACGGGAGGCATCGAACACCGGGGAGCTGTTTTTT.

This clonotype was counted between two and nine times. The genes are TRBV6-1 and TRBJ2-1, with TRBD2 matching over 9 bases. V trimming: 4 bases; J trimming: 6 bases; junction bases outside the gene matches: 7. The germline V gene has CDR1 MNHNS and CDR2 SASEGT. The CDR3 has 15 residues. CDR3 region: CASSGVAGAFNEQFF. CDR3 nucleotides: TGTGCCAGCAGTGGTGTAGCGGGAGCCTTCAATGAGCAGTTCTTC.

The chain recombines TRBV29-1 with TRBJ1-1, with 7 bases identical to TRBD1. Germline assignment: CDR1 SQVTM and CDR2 ANQGSEA. This CDR3 spans 12 amino acids. The V and J ends lost 5 bases and 6 bases, in that order; junction bases with no gene match: 6. The CDR3 spells CSVMTGYAEAFF. DNA for the CDR3: TGCAGCGTTATGACAGGGTACGCTGAAGCTTTCTTT.

In this sample, this clonotype turned up a few times. This CDR3 is CASSYPGAGIEQYF. The CDR3 DNA follows: TGTGCCAGCAGTTATCCGGGTGCAGGGATCGAGCAGTACTTC. The chain uses TRBV6-2 or TRBV6-3 and TRBJ2-7, with D tentatively TRBD1 (5 bases). The V and J ends lost 3 bases and 6 bases respectively, with 15 bases between them. The CDR3 totals 14 residues. Per the germline V gene, CDR1 is MNHEY and CDR2 is SVGEGT.

In this sample, this clonotype turned up a few times. The CDR3 bases are TGCGCCAGCAGCCAAGACCCCCATCCTATAGGACAGGCCGAGCAGTACTTC. Its translation: CASSQDPHPIGQAEQYF. The rearrangement links TRBV4-1 to TRBJ2-7; 7 nucleotides match TRBD1. The CDR3 spans 17 residues. J lost 6 bases, V lost 0 bases, and 14 bases had no gene match. From germline, CDR1 is MGHRA and CDR2 YSYEKL.

This clonotype was observed at least ten times. The chain couples TRBV6-6 to TRBJ2-3; the D is unclear. The CDR3 consists of 14 residues. V shed 2 bases and J shed 0 bases, with 6 bases lying between them. Germline V gene data show CDR1 as MNHNY and CDR2 as SVGAGI (reference sequence). The CDR3 spells CASSYRTSTDTQYF. The CDR3 nucleotides are TGTGCCAGCAGTTACAGAACTAGCACAGATACGCAGTATTTT.

This clonotype was picked up a small number of times. The chain couples TRBV20-1 to TRBJ2-7, with 8 nucleotides matching TRBD2. The CDR3 has 13 residues. CDR1 and CDR2 (germline): DFQATT, SNEGSKA (reference sequence). V shed 3 bases, J shed 6 bases, and the junction held 7 bases outside the gene matches. The CDR3 here is CSASPGGPAEQYF. As DNA, the CDR3 is TGCAGTGCTAGCCCGGGAGGGCCGGCCGAGCAGTACTTC.

The sample holds many counts of this clonotype. This rearrangement joins TRBV6-5 to TRBJ1-6, with D perhaps TRBD1 (5 bases). Trimming took 2 bases from V and 6 from J, leaving 5 bases between them. This CDR3 comprises 13 residues. The V gene's germline CDR1 is MNHEY and CDR2 SVGAGI. As DNA, the CDR3 is TGTGCCAGCAGTTACAGGGGTAATTCACCCCTCCACTTT. Translation: CASSYRGNSPLHF.

This clonotype has only a few counts. This chain links TRBV12-3 or TRBV12-4 with TRBJ1-5; D gene uncertain. Trimming took 6 bases from V and 7 from J, leaving 16 bases between them. This CDR3 has 14 residues. For the CDR3, the DNA is TGTGCCAGCAGCATTCGCGGGGTACGGCAGCCCCAGCATTTT. Protein sequence: CASSIRGVRQPQHF.

In this sample, this clonotype turned up a few times. The chain joins TRBV2 to TRBJ1-1; 9 bases match TRBD1. J gave up 5 bases and V 6 bases, and 4 bases lay outside the gene matches. Germline loops: CDR1 SNHLY, CDR2 FYNNEI. The CDR3 covers 13 residues. The CDR3 reads CASSGQGRTEAFF. The CDR3 DNA follows: TGTGCCAGCAGCGGACAGGGGAGGACTGAAGCTTTCTTT.

This clonotype was recorded a few times. The CDR3 protein is CASSPRGRGIQETQYF. The DNA of the CDR3 is TGTGCCAGCAGCCCAAGGGGCAGGGGAATCCAAGAGACCCAGTACTTC. J is TRBJ2-5 and V is TRBV7-3; tentatively, D is TRBD1 (6 bases). Germline-derived CDR1 and CDR2 are SGHTA and FQGTGA. The CDR3 runs 16 residues. V was trimmed by 5 bases and J by 1 base, leaving 17 bases between them.

The sample holds many counts of this clonotype. The chain uses TRBV29-1 and TRBJ2-7, with 8 nucleotides matching TRBD1. CDR1 is SQVTM, CDR2 ANQGSEA, per germline. CDR3 length: 13 residues. V gave up 6 bases and J gave up 6 bases; unmatched junction bases: 10. In DNA form, the CDR3 reads TGCAGCGTGAGGCGGCCAGGGGGCAGCGAGCAGTACTTC. This translates into CSVRRPGGSEQYF.

This clonotype came up many times. The chain links TRBV7-3 to TRBJ2-7; the D gene is possibly TRBD1 (5 bases). Trimming took 1 base from V and 3 from J, leaving 7 bases between them. The CDR3 runs to 13 residues. Germline CDR1 and CDR2: SGHTA and FQGTGA. The CDR3 bases are TGTGCCAGCAGCTTAAACCAGGGCTACGAGCAGTACTTC. This gives the protein CASSLNQGYEQYF.

This clonotype was counted a few times. This chain uses TRBV5-4 with TRBJ2-7; D unresolved. The V gene lost 4 bases and the J gene lost 1 base, with 9 bases spanning the gap. CDR1 and CDR2 from the germline V gene are SGHNT and YYREEE (reference sequence). The CDR3 runs 13 residues. This CDR3 reads CASSTVRSYEQYF. CDR3 sequence (DNA): TGTGCCAGCAGCACAGTCAGATCCTACGAGCAGTACTTC. The full variable domain, rest sourced from reference TRBV5-4 and TRBJ2-7, is ETGVTQSPTHLIKTRGQQVTLRCSSQSGHNTVSWYQQALGQGPQFIFQYYREEENGRGNFPPRFSGLQFPNYSSELNVNALELDDSALYLCASSTVRSYEQYFGPGTRLTVT.

This chain connects TRBV24-1 to TRBJ2-1, with D tentatively TRBD1 or TRBD2 (5 bases each). The CDR3 is 16 residues long. Between the trimmed V and J ends, which lost 11 bases and 2 bases, there was a span of 21 bases. Germline V gives CDR1 KGHDR, CDR2 SFDVKD. The CDR3 here is CASRPGRPSAYNEQFF. CDR3 DNA: TGTGCCAGCCGACCGGGACGCCCGTCAGCCTACAATGAGCAGTTCTTC.

This chain links TRBV12-3 or TRBV12-4 with TRBJ2-4; 9 bases align to TRBD1. J lost 4 bases, V lost 6 bases, and 1 base had no gene match. This CDR3 spans 13 amino acids. The CDR3 here is CASRGTGKNIQYF. CDR3 DNA sequence: TGTGCCAGCAGGGGGACAGGGAAAAACATTCAGTACTTC.

This clonotype was observed many times. The V and J genes are TRBV24-1 and TRBJ2-7; D gene unclear. The CDR3 is made up of 11 amino acids. V gave up 4 bases and J gave up 13 bases, with 13 bases separating them. Germline loops: CDR1 KGHDR, CDR2 SFDVKD. This CDR3 is CATSDLQRQYF. The CDR3 region has the DNA TGTGCCACCAGTGACCTACAAAGGCAATACTTC.